One sample yielded the 8 T cell receptor beta chains listed below, sequenced in a study of cytomegalovirus exposure and HLA in healthy donors. Sequencing used immunoSEQ multiplex PCR; TCRdb keeps in-frame clones, though not all of them. In the table there are 300,000 to 400,000 clones, around 90% of which are singletons. Specimen: PBMCs. Receptor source: a man aged 25 to 45 in good health and CMV-seronegative.

DNA of the CDR3: TGTGCCAGCTCCCCCGGGATCAATCAGCCCCAGCATTTT. It specifies CASSPGINQPQHF. This chain connects TRBV18 to TRBJ1-5; D gene unclear. V was shortened by 6 bases and J by 3 bases, with 9 bases between the two germline ends. The CDR3 runs 13 residues. CDR1 KGHSH and CDR2 LQKENI come from the germline V gene.

The chain recombines TRBV7-2 with TRBJ1-1; unclear D gene. The V gene's germline CDR1 is SGHTA and CDR2 FQGNSA. This CDR3 is 14 amino acids long. The V and J ends lost 3 bases and 1 base respectively, with 9 bases between them. The CDR3 here is CASSFLPGNTEAFF. CDR3 in DNA: TGTGCCAGCAGCTTCCTTCCGGGGAACACTGAAGCTTTCTTT.

V gene TRBV27 combines with J gene TRBJ1-5; D remains unclear. Per germline, CDR1 MNHEY and CDR2 SMNVEV (reference sequence). The CDR3 contains 14 residues. V was cut by 4 bases and J by 5 bases, with 12 bases left in between. CDR3: CASSSGRTHQPQHF. The CDR3 DNA sequence: TGTGCCAGCAGTTCTGGCAGAACCCATCAGCCCCAGCATTTT.

The chain is built from TRBV2 and TRBJ2-7; D unresolved. Trimming removed 3 bases at V and 3 bases at J, with 12 bases between. There are 14 residues in the CDR3. Per germline, CDR1 SNHLY and CDR2 FYNNEI. The CDR3 reads CASSERPSYYEQYF. As DNA, the CDR3 is TGTGCCAGCAGTGAGCGCCCTAGTTACTACGAGCAGTACTTC.

A single count supports this clone. This chain joins TRBV2 and TRBJ1-1; no firm D call. This CDR3 comprises 12 residues. Trimming took 7 bases from V and 5 from J, leaving 11 bases between them. CDR1 and CDR2 from the germline V gene are SNHLY and FYNNEI. CDR3 region: CASMVQRTEAFF. The CDR3 nucleotides are TGTGCCAGCATGGTACAGAGAACTGAAGCTTTCTTT.

CDR3 residues: CASSLRGAGNTIYF. In DNA form, the CDR3 reads TGTGCCAGCAGTTTACGGGGGGCTGGAAACACCATATATTTT. The chain links TRBV27 to TRBJ1-3; D possibly corresponds to TRBD1 (5 bases). The CDR3 is made up of 14 amino acids. Germline CDR1 is MNHEY and CDR2 is SMNVEV (reference sequence). Trimming shortened V by 2 bases and J by 2 bases, and 7 bases separated the two germline ends.

The chain uses TRBV18 and TRBJ2-2; TRBD1 matches at 10 bases. V shed 3 bases, J shed 4 bases, and the junction held 2 bases outside the gene matches. The CDR3 has 15 residues. Germline V gives CDR1 KGHSH, CDR2 LQKENI. The chain's CDR3 is CASSPRQGATGELFF. The CDR3 DNA reads TGTGCCAGCTCACCTAGACAGGGGGCCACCGGGGAGCTGTTTTTT.

The gene calls are TRBV4-2 and TRBJ2-3, with TRBD2 matching 11 bases. Germline lookup yields CDR1 LGHNA and CDR2 YNFKEQ. There are 18 residues in the CDR3. The V and J ends lost 1 base and 0 bases, in that order; junction bases with no gene match: 6. The CDR3 loop is CASSQGPTSGGSTDTQYF. The DNA for the CDR3 is TGTGCCAGCAGCCAAGGTCCTACTAGCGGGGGTAGCACAGATACGCAGTATTTT.